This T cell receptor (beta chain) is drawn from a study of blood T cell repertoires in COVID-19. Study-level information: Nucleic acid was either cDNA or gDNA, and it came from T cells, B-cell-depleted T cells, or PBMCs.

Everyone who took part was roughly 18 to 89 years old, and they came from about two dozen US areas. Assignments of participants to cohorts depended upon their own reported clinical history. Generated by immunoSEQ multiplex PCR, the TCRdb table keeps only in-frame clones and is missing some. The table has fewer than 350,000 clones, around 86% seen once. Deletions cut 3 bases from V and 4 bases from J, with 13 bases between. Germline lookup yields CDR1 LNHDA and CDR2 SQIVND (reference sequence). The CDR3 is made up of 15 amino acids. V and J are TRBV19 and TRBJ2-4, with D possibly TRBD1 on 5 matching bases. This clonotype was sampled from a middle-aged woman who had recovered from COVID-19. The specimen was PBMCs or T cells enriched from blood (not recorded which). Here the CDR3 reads CASSITGHAKNIQYF. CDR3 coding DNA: TGTGCCAGTAGTATTACAGGTCATGCAAAAAACATTCAGTACTTC.